This T cell receptor (beta chain) originates from a study of response to subunit inactivated influenza vaccine. Study-wide results and caveats: There was a suggestion from the authors that each seasonal influenza vaccination recruits few new T cells.

Worth noting for this clonotype: Its antigen is not identified.

This CDR3 contains 17 residues. Germline V gives CDR1 SGHDN, CDR2 FVKESK. Losses at the gene ends were 2 bases for V and 0 bases for J; bases not matched to a gene: 4. TCRdb ran MiXCR on the RT-PCR reads and lists one entry per CDR3 protein. Of under 850,000 distinct CDR3 sequences in the sample, roughly 20% are singletons; the top ten hold roughly a tenth. The sequencing here drew on PBMCs from blood, taken about 5 days after vaccination. The V gene is TRBV14, the J gene TRBJ2-6, with 7 bases identical to TRBD1. The TCR sequence derives from a man over 45 who received an inactivated influenza vaccine. The CDR3 DNA sequence: TGTGCCAGCAGCCAATTCACAGGGGACTCTGGGGCCAACGTCCTGACTTTC. Its translation: CASSQFTGDSGANVLTF.